This entry describes one T cell receptor (beta chain). Its antigen is unidentified. These data originate in a study of cytomegalovirus exposure and HLA in healthy donors. The study's findings and limits: According to reports, the classifier identified cytomegalovirus status with high specificity and sensitivity. Most observed TCR sequences were rare, whereas some public TCRs were detected in many donors.

The method was immunoSEQ multiplex PCR; TCRdb's version includes in-frame clones alone and lacks a portion of them. Of 45,000 or so clones detected, approximately 93% appear once; the ten largest clones hold less than 2.5%. This clonotype was obtained from a woman under 30 in good health and CMV-seronegative. The source material was PBMCs.

The CDR3 here is CASSAETSRVQWGFGELFF. As DNA, the CDR3 is TGTGCCAGCAGTGCTGAGACTAGCCGGGTACAATGGGGGTTCGGGGAGCTGTTTTTT. This chain joins TRBV2 and TRBJ2-2; 7 bases are shared with TRBD2. Germline CDR1 is SNHLY and CDR2 is FYNNEI. J was trimmed by 7 bases and V by 4 bases; bases with no gene match: 21. This CDR3 has 19 amino acids.